This T cell receptor beta chain was retrieved from a study of blood T cell repertoires in COVID-19. Original processing methods: From reference gene primer amplification, estimates of nucleated cell counts were derived. Clones were read by immunoSEQ multiplex PCR, and TCRdb kept only the in-frame ones, dropping some. The V and J calls and clone size were taken over from that table, and D and trimming were inferred from the DNA. Among hundreds of thousands of clones listed, approximately 90% were seen once. Enrolled through a virtual design, the participants were between roughly 18 and 100 years of age and came from under 30 US areas. The TCR originated in a man aged 25 to 40 who had recovered from COVID-19. The sample was PBMCs or T cells enriched from blood (not recorded which).

The CDR3 spells CASSHSSSTNEKLFF. CDR3 coding DNA: TGTGCCAGCAGCCACTCCTCCTCAACTAATGAAAAACTGTTTTTT. The chain is built from TRBV7-9 and TRBJ1-4; D is ambiguous. Deletions cut 5 bases from V and 0 bases from J, with 10 bases between. This CDR3 has 15 amino acids. The germline gives CDR1 SEHNR, CDR2 FQNEAQ (reference sequence).